This T cell receptor beta chain appears in the sequencing data of a study of blood T cell repertoires in COVID-19. Original data processing: Reference gene primer amplification in the assay estimated nucleated cell counts. Repertoires were generated with immunoSEQ multiplex PCR, while TCRdb's copy carries only in-frame clones and drops some. V and J calls and clone size come straight from that table; D and trimming were deduced from the DNA. The table records about 240,000 clones, approximately 85% of them present only once. Germline values: CDR1 SGHVS, CDR2 FQNEAQ. This CDR3 is built from 15 residues. Germline trimming cut 5 bases from V and 2 bases from J; bases unmatched to any gene: 4. This clone was seen a single time.

This sequence originates from a man aged 45-65 years with COVID-19, enrolled during active disease. Sample: peripheral blood. J is TRBJ1-5 and V is TRBV7-8; TRBD1 matches at 9 bases. CDR3 loop: CASSQGQGRNQPQHF. DNA for the CDR3: TGTGCCAGCAGCCAGGGACAGGGCCGCAATCAGCCCCAGCATTTT.